Shown below are 27 T cell receptor beta chains from a single sample sequenced in a study of Graves' ophthalmopathy and Graves' hyperthyroidism. The authors amplified TCR beta CDR3 regions, and they did so from RNA transcripts for repertoire sequencing. In the first round, RT-PCR was carried out with HTBI primers, and a multiplex PCR formed the second round. TCRdb independently ran MiXCR on the multiplex PCR reads; one entry per CDR3 protein. The sample lists 200,000 to 300,000 distinct CDR3 sequences, 45% occurring once. Material for sequencing was peripheral blood. These receptors were taken from an adult man with Graves' ophthalmopathy.

The J gene is TRBJ2-7, the V gene TRBV2, with D possibly being TRBD1 (6 bases). Trimming shortened V by 1 base and J by 1 base, and 14 bases separated the two germline ends. The CDR3 totals 16 residues. From germline, CDR1 is SNHLY and CDR2 FYNNEI. This CDR3 is CASSEDWTVLSYEQYF. CDR3 in DNA: TGTGCCAGCAGTGAAGACTGGACAGTGTTGTCCTACGAGCAGTACTTC.

This clonotype has a handful of counts. The CDR3 DNA reads TGTGCCAGCAGCCCCGCATCGGGAGGGCCCGGGGAGCTGTTTTTT. This sequence encodes CASSPASGGPGELFF. This chain joins TRBV5-6 and TRBJ2-2, with 8 bases identical to TRBD2. The CDR3 loop spans 15 amino acids. The V gene's germline CDR1 is SGHDT and CDR2 YYEEEE. The V and J ends lost 4 bases and 6 bases, in that order; junction bases with no gene match: 8.

This clonotype occurred a few times. This chain uses TRBV6-5 with TRBJ2-7; possibly TRBD1 for D (6 bases). The CDR3 runs 14 residues. CDR1 is MNHEY, CDR2 SVGAGI, per germline. The germline V and J ends were trimmed by 2 bases and 3 bases, with 11 bases remaining between them. This CDR3 is CASSYGIGGYEQYF. The CDR3 DNA reads TGTGCCAGCAGTTACGGGATAGGGGGCTACGAGCAGTACTTC.

A few counts support this clonotype. J is TRBJ1-6 and V is TRBV2; D not certain. Trimming took 3 bases from V and 5 from J, leaving 8 bases between them. The germline CDR1 and CDR2 sequences are SNHLY and FYNNEI. CDR3 size: 14 residues. The CDR3 protein is CASSDSRNNSPLHF. The CDR3 DNA follows: TGTGCCAGCAGTGACTCCAGAAATAATTCACCCCTCCACTTT.

The V and J genes are TRBV7-3 and TRBJ1-4, with D possibly TRBD1 on 5 matching bases. The CDR3 spans 13 residues. Per germline, CDR1 SGHTA and CDR2 FQGTGA. Trimming removed 6 bases from V and 4 bases from J, with 9 bases in between. CDR3 loop: CASSAGRNEKLFF. CDR3 in DNA: TGTGCCAGCAGTGCGGGACGTAATGAAAAACTGTTTTTT.

CDR3 coding DNA: TGTGCCAGCAGGACTAGCGGCTCCTACGAGCAGTACTTC. As protein: CASRTSGSYEQYF. This chain uses TRBV6-2 or TRBV6-3 with TRBJ2-7; 9 bases line up with TRBD2. Germline CDR1 reads MNHEY; CDR2 reads SVGEGT. CDR3 length: 13 amino acids. Trimming took 6 bases from V and 0 from J; bases not matched to a gene: 0.

This clonotype was observed a few times. The chain is built from TRBV10-2 and TRBJ2-7; possible D gene TRBD1, 5 bases. This CDR3 region has 13 residues. V lost 11 bases and J lost 3, with 17 bases in between. Per germline, CDR1 WSHSY and CDR2 SAAADI. DNA for the CDR3: TGCGCCTCAGCGTCAGGGAAGATCTACGAGCAGTACTTC. The encoded protein is CASASGKIYEQYF.

The V call is TRBV27, the J call TRBJ1-2; tentative D call: TRBD1 (5 bases). V lost 2 bases and J lost 7, with 14 bases in between. CDR1 is MNHEY, CDR2 SMNVEV, per germline (reference sequence). The CDR3 is 14 residues long. CDR3 residues: CASSLRGMGFGYTF. CDR3 in DNA: TGTGCCAGCAGTTTAAGGGGTATGGGGTTTGGCTACACCTTC.

This chain connects TRBV12-5 to TRBJ1-1, with a weak D call TRBD1 (6 bases). CDR3 length: 15 residues. Per the germline V gene, CDR1 is LGHNT and CDR2 is FRNRAP. CDR3 in amino acids: CASSDRSNGNTEAFF. The CDR3 DNA reads TGTGCCAGCTCCGACAGGTCTAACGGGAACACTGAAGCTTTCTTT.

V and J are TRBV12-3 or TRBV12-4 and TRBJ2-5; 9 bases fit TRBD2. V shed 5 bases, J shed 4 bases, and the junction held 8 bases outside the gene matches. This CDR3 comprises 15 residues. DNA for the CDR3: TGTGCCAGCAGTGACGGTCTAGCGGGGCGAGAGACCCAGTACTTC. It encodes CASSDGLAGRETQYF.

The gene calls are TRBV19 and TRBJ2-7; 15 nucleotides agree with TRBD2. Germline loops: CDR1 LNHDA, CDR2 SQIVND (reference sequence). V was clipped by 5 bases and J by 1 base; unmatched bases: 3. This CDR3 is 16 amino acids long. The CDR3 loop is CASSWGLAGGSYEQYF. Here the CDR3 DNA reads TGTGCCAGTAGTTGGGGACTAGCGGGAGGATCCTACGAGCAGTACTTC.

This clonotype was observed a few times. J is TRBJ1-2 and V is TRBV3-1; no clear D. The CDR3 has 12 amino acids. Per germline, CDR1 LGHDT and CDR2 YNNKEL (reference sequence). Trimming took 0 bases from V and 8 from J, leaving 7 bases between them. In nucleotides, the CDR3 is TGTGCCAGCAGCCAAGACGGGGTAGGCTACACCTTC. The encoded protein is CASSQDGVGYTF.

In nucleotides, the CDR3 is TGTGCCACCCAGCCCCGGGGCAATGTCGGCGTAGGAGAGCTGTTTTTT. Translated, it gives CATQPRGNVGVGELFF. This chain uses TRBV24-1 with TRBJ2-2, with D tentatively TRBD1 or TRBD2 (5 bases each). The CDR3 runs 16 residues. Germline loops: CDR1 KGHDR, CDR2 SFDVKD. Trimming removed 9 bases at V and 11 bases at J, with 27 bases between.

The chain uses TRBV7-6 and TRBJ2-3; weak D call: TRBD1 (5 bases). Germline V gene lookup returns CDR1 SGHVS and CDR2 FNYEAQ. There are 13 residues in the CDR3. V was cut by 3 bases and J by 4 bases, with 8 bases left in between. CDR3 sequence (DNA): TGTGCCAGCAGCTTGGGGCCAGCAGATACGCAGTATTTT. Its protein is CASSLGPADTQYF. Supplemented by reference TRBV7-6 and TRBJ2-3, the full variable domain reads GAGVSQSPRYKVTKRGQDVALRCDPISGHVSLYWYRQALGQGPEFLTYFNYEAQQDKSGLPNDRFSAERPEGSISTLTIQRTEQRDSAMYRCASSLGPADTQYFGPGTRLTVL.

The V gene is TRBV9, the J gene TRBJ1-1, with TRBD1 matching 9 bases. The CDR3 covers 14 residues. The trim removed 3 bases at V and 4 bases at J, leaving 4 bases unmatched. Germline CDR1 and CDR2: SGDLS and YYNGEE. The CDR3 bases are TGTGCCAGCAGCGCAACAGGGGGCGGCACTGAAGCTTTCTTT. Its protein is CASSATGGGTEAFF. Using reference TRBV9 and TRBJ1-1 for the parts outside the CDR3, the full variable domain is DSGVTQTPKHLITATGQRVTLRCSPRSGDLSVYWYQQSLDQGLQFLIQYYNGEERAKGNILERFSAQQFPDLHSELNLSSLELGDSALYFCASSATGGGTEAFFGQGTRLTVV.

This clonotype occurred a few times. The CDR3 protein is CASGPGGTNYGYTF. CDR3 DNA sequence: TGTGCCAGCGGCCCGGGAGGGACTAACTATGGCTACACCTTC. The J gene is TRBJ1-2, the V gene TRBV12-3 or TRBV12-4, with unresolved D. The CDR3 consists of 14 residues. Trimming shortened V by 8 bases and J by 0 bases, and 13 bases separated the two germline ends.

The chain has TRBV10-3 and TRBJ1-2, with 10 bases matching TRBD1. Germline CDR1 is ENHRY and CDR2 is SYGVKD. The CDR3 sequence is 13 residues long. The junction had 6 bases not matched to a gene; V was cut back by 10 bases and J by 4 bases. This CDR3 reads CASRGQGTYGYTF. DNA for the CDR3: TGTGCCAGCAGGGGACAGGGGACCTATGGCTACACCTTC.

Ten or more counts support this clonotype. The rearrangement uses TRBV25-1 and TRBJ2-7; 9 bases agree with TRBD1. CDR3 size: 15 residues. The junction had 3 bases not matched to a gene; V was cut back by 2 bases and J by 1 base. The V gene's germline CDR1 is MGHDK and CDR2 SYGVNS. DNA for the CDR3: TGTGCCAGCAGTGAAAAGGACAGGGGTTCCTACGAGCAGTACTTC. Translation: CASSEKDRGSYEQYF.

V usage is TRBV24-1 and J usage is TRBJ2-7, with TRBD1 matching over 8 bases. The J segment lost 4 bases and the V segment lost 6 bases, leaving 4 bases of the junction unmatched. CDR1 and CDR2 (germline): KGHDR, SFDVKD. The CDR3 consists of 13 residues. This chain's CDR3 is CATSPDRGYEQYF. The CDR3 DNA follows: TGTGCCACCAGTCCAGACAGGGGATACGAGCAGTACTTC.

The chain uses TRBV4-1 and TRBJ2-7, with 15 nucleotides matching TRBD2. The V gene end was trimmed by 4 bases and the J gene end by 6 bases; junction bases not matched to a gene: 4. This CDR3 has 15 amino acids. Germline V gene data show CDR1 as MGHRA and CDR2 as YSYEKL. DNA of the CDR3: TGCGCCAGCAGCCTTACGGGACTAGCGGGAGGCGAGCAGTACTTC. It is translated as CASSLTGLAGGEQYF.

The rearrangement joins TRBV4-2 to TRBJ2-7, with 11 bases matching TRBD2. There are 15 residues in the CDR3. The germline CDR1 and CDR2 sequences are LGHNA and YNFKEQ. V lost 3 bases, J lost 2 bases, and 3 bases stayed unmatched. The CDR3 nucleotides are TGTGCCAGCAGCCAGGGACTAGCGGACACCTACGAGCAGTACTTC. The encoded protein is CASSQGLADTYEQYF.

This clonotype was counted between two and nine times. V and J are TRBV7-9 and TRBJ2-7; D possibly corresponds to TRBD1 (5 bases). This CDR3 has 13 amino acids. Germline assignment: CDR1 SEHNR and CDR2 FQNEAQ (reference sequence). With 0 bases removed from V and 9 bases from J, the gap between germline ends came to 12 bases. The CDR3 protein is CASSLAEPRGQYF. Here the CDR3 DNA reads TGTGCCAGCAGCTTAGCCGAACCAAGGGGGCAGTACTTC.

There are a few counts of this clonotype. The chain combines TRBV7-3 with TRBJ2-2, with D tentatively TRBD2 (5 bases). The CDR3 is 13 amino acids. Trimming pared 1 base from V and 7 bases from J, leaving 7 bases between. Looked up from germline, CDR1 is SGHTA and CDR2 is FQGTGA. As DNA, the CDR3 is TGTGCCAGCAGCTTAATCAGCGGCGGGGAGCTGTTTTTT. This translates into CASSLISGGELFF.

The chain links TRBV20-1 to TRBJ2-7; 13 nucleotides agree with TRBD2. Germline V CDR1 and CDR2: DFQATT, SNEGSKA (reference sequence). This CDR3 region has 13 residues. Unmatched junction bases numbered 3, after V lost 6 bases and J lost 4 bases. The CDR3 nucleotides read TGCAGTGCCGGACTAGCGGGGGTGTACGAGCAGTACTTC. Amino acids: CSAGLAGVYEQYF.

The chain carries TRBV5-1 and TRBJ1-1; D is perhaps TRBD1 (6 bases). This CDR3 region has 19 residues. The V gene lost 0 bases and the J gene lost 0 bases, with 21 bases spanning the gap. Germline V lookup: CDR1 SGHRS, CDR2 YFSETQ. The chain's CDR3 is CASSLDEFSWGALNTEAFF. CDR3 DNA sequence: TGCGCCAGCAGCTTGGACGAATTTTCTTGGGGGGCCCTGAACACTGAAGCTTTCTTT.

V gene TRBV20-1 combines with J gene TRBJ1-2, with 10 positions matching TRBD1. The V and J ends lost 6 bases and 6 bases, in that order; junction bases with no gene match: 10. CDR3 length: 14 amino acids. The germline V gene has CDR1 DFQATT and CDR2 SNEGSKA (reference sequence). This CDR3 reads CSARVGQGSHGYTF. In DNA form, the CDR3 reads TGCAGTGCGCGAGTGGGACAGGGGTCCCATGGCTACACCTTC.

The CDR3 sequence: CASSRQYIYEQYF. The CDR3, as DNA: TGTGCCAGCAGTAGACAGTATATCTACGAGCAGTACTTC. The chain couples TRBV6-6 to TRBJ2-7; tentatively, D is TRBD1 (5 bases). Trimming shortened V by 5 bases and J by 3 bases, and 11 bases separated the two germline ends. CDR1 MNHNY and CDR2 SVGAGI come from the germline V gene (reference sequence). This CDR3 has 13 amino acids.